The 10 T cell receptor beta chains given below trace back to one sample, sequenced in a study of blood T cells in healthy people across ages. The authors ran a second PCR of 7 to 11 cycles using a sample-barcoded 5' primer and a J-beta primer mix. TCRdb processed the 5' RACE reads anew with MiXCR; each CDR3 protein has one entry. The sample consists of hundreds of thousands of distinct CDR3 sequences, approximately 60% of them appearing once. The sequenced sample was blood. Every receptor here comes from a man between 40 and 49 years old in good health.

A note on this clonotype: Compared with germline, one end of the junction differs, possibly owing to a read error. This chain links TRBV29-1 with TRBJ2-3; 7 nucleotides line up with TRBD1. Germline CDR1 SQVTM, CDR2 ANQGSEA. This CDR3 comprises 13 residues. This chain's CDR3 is CSVEVSGTDAQYF. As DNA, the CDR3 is TGCAGCGTTGAAGTGTCCGGGACAGATGCGCAGTATTTT.

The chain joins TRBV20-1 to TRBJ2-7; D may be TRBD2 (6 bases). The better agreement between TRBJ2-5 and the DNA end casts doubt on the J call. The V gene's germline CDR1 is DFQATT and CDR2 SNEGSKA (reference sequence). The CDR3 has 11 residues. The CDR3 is CSAPRGKTQYF. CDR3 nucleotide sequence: TGCAGTGCTCCCCGCGGGAAGACCCAGTACTTC.

The CDR3 bases are TGCGCCAGCAGCGCGAGGACAACCCAAGAGACCCAGTACTTC. It codes for CASSARTTQETQYF. The V call is TRBV4-1, the J call TRBJ2-4; D perhaps matches TRBD1 (5 bases). The J call may not be correct, given that the DNA end is closer to TRBJ2-5. Germline loops: CDR1 MGHRA, CDR2 YSYEKL. The CDR3 runs to 14 residues.

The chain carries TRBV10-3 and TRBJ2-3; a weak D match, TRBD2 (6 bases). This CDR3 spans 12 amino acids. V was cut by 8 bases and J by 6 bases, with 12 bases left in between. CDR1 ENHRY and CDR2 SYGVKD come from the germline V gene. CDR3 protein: CAILGEEDTQYF. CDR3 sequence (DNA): TGTGCCATCTTGGGGGAGGAGGATACGCAGTATTTT.

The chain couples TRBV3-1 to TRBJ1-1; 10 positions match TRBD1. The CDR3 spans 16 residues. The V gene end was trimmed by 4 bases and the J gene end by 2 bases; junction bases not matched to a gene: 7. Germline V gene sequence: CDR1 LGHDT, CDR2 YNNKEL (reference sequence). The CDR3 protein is CASSLLTGGGNTEAFF. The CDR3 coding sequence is TGTGCCAGCAGCCTATTGACAGGGGGCGGAAACACTGAAGCTTTCTTT. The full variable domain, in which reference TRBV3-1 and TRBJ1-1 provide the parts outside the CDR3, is DTAVSQTPKYLVTQMGNDKSIKCEQNLGHDTMYWYKQDSKKFLKIMFSYNNKELIINETVPNRFSPKSPDKAHLNLHINSLELGDSAVYFCASSLLTGGGNTEAFFGQGTRLTVV.

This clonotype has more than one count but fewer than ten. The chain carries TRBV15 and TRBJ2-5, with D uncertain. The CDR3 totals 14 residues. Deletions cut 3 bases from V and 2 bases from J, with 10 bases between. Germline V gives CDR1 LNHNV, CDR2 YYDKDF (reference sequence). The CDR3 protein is CATSSPMGQETQYF. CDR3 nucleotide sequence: TGTGCCACCAGCAGCCCAATGGGGCAAGAGACCCAGTACTTC.

The CDR3 here is CAISKSESGDSPLHF. The CDR3 DNA sequence: TGTGCCATCAGTAAAAGTGAGAGTGGGGATTCACCCCTCCACTTT. This chain links TRBV10-3 with TRBJ1-6; D gene ambiguous. The CDR3 loop spans 15 amino acids. The germline CDR1 and CDR2 sequences are ENHRY and SYGVKD. Trimming took 5 bases from V and 8 from J, leaving 16 bases between them.

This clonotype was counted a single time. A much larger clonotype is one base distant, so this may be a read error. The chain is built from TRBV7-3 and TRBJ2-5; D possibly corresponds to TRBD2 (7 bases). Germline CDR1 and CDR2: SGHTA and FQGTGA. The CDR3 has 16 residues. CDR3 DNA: TGTACCAGCAGCCGCAGCCCCCGGGGGGCCCAAGAGACCCAGTACTTC. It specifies CTSSRSPRGAQETQYF. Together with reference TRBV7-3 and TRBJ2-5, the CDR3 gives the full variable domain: GAGVSQTPSNKVTEKGKYVELRCDPISGHTALYWYRQSLGQGPEFLIYFQGTGAADDSGLPNDRFFAVRPEGSVSTLKIQRTERGDSAVYLCTSSRSPRGAQETQYFGPGTRLLVL.

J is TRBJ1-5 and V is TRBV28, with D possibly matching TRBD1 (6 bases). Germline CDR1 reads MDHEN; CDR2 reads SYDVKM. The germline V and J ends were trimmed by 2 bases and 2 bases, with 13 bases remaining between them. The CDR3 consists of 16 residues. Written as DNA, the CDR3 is TGTGCCAGCAGTTTAAGGCTCGACAGGCGCAATCAGCCCCAGCATTTT. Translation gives CASSLRLDRRNQPQHF.

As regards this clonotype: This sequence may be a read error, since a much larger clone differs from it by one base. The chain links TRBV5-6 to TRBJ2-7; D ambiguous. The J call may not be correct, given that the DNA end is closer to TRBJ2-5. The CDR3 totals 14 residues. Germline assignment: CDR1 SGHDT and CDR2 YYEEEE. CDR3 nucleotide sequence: TGTGCCAGCAGCTTGGTAAGTCGGCCGGAGACCCAGTACTTC. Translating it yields CASSLVSRPETQYF.